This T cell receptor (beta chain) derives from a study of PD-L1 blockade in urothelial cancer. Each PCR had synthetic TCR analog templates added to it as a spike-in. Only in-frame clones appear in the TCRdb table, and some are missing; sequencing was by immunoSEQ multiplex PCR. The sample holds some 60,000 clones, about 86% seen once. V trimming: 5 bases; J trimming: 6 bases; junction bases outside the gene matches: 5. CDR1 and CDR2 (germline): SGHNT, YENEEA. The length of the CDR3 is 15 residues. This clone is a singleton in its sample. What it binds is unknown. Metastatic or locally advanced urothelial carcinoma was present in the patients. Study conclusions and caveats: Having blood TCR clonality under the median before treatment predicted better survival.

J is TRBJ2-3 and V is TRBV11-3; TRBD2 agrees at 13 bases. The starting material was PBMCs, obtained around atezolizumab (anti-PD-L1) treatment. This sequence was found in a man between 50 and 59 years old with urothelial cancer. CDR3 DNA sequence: TGTGCCAGCAGCCGGACTAGCGGGAGAACCGATACGCAGTATTTT. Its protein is CASSRTSGRTDTQYF. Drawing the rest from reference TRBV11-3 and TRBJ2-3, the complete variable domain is EAGVVQSPRYKIIEKKQPVAFWCNPISGHNTLYWYLQNLGQGPELLIRYENEEAVDDSQLPKDRFSAERLKGVDSTLKIQPAELGDSAVYLCASSRTSGRTDTQYFGPGTRLTVL.